This TCR beta chain was retrieved from a study of T cell responses to AZD1222 COVID-19 vaccine. Study-wide points: Repertoires were obtained only post-peak T cell response. Of the AZD1222 recipients, only 5 to 7 were seropositive at baseline. Clonal diversity was possibly underestimated, and white British individuals and females predominated among donors. Unmutated regions of variants are reportedly targeted by nearly half of spike-specific TCRs.

This table comes from immunoSEQ multiplex PCR, and its TCRdb copy is limited to in-frame clones, with some not included. Of 130,000 to 150,000 clones detected, 88% appear once; the ten largest clones hold around 16%. The V gene lost 4 bases and the J gene lost 0 bases, with 11 bases spanning the gap. There are 15 residues in the CDR3. From germline, CDR1 is SGDLS and CDR2 YYNGEE. Worth noting for this clone: As yet, its antigen is unknown.

The specimen was peripheral blood, collected on day 0 of AZD1222 vaccination. This chain joins TRBV9 and TRBJ2-1; D is perhaps TRBD1 or TRBD2 (5 bases each). This sequence originates from an adult in good health. The CDR3 bases are TGTGCCAGCAGCACAGGTGGGGGCTCCTACAATGAGCAGTTCTTC. This translates into CASSTGGGSYNEQFF.